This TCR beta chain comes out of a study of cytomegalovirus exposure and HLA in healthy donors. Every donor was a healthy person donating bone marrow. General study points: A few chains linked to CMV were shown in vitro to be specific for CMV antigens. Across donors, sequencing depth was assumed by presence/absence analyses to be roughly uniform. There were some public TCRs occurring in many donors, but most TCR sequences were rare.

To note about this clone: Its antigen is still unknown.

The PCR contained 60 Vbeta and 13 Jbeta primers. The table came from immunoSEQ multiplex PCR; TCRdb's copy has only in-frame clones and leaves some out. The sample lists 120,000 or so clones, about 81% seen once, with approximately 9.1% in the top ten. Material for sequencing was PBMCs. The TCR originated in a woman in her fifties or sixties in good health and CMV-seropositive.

This CDR3 reads CASSPPLASNKEEQFF. The CDR3 coding sequence is TGTGCCAGCAGCCCACCCCTAGCGTCCAACAAGGAGGAGCAGTTCTTC. J is TRBJ2-1 and V is TRBV7-9, with D possibly matching TRBD2 (6 bases). The germline V and J ends were trimmed by 5 bases and 10 bases, with 24 bases remaining between them. The CDR3 runs 16 residues. The germline V gene encodes CDR1 SEHNR and CDR2 FQNEAQ (reference sequence). Combining the CDR3 with reference TRBV7-9 and TRBJ2-1 gives the whole variable domain DTGVSQNPRHKITKRGQNVTFRCDPISEHNRLYWYRQTLGQGPEFLTYFQNEAQLEKSRLLSDRFSAERPKGSFSTLEIQRTEQGDSAMYLCASSPPLASNKEEQFFGPGTRLTVL.